This TCR beta chain appears in the sequencing data of a study of blood T cell repertoires in COVID-19. Study-level background: The samples span acute and convalescent COVID-19 from the United States, Italy and Spain.

Authors' data handling: Reference gene primer amplification gave estimated nucleated cell counts. Produced via immunoSEQ multiplex PCR; TCRdb's table is partial and in-frame only. That table gives V, J and clone size, and the DNA gave D and trimming. The sample includes over 150,000 clones, 86% of them seen just once. Germline assignment: CDR1 SGHDT and CDR2 YYEEEE. Losses at the gene ends were 5 bases for V and 0 bases for J; bases not matched to a gene: 11. The CDR3 totals 18 residues. This chain links TRBV5-6 with TRBJ2-2; 9 positions agree with TRBD2. This clonotype originated in a man aged 45-65 years with active or convalescent COVID-19. Specimen: peripheral blood. The CDR3 is CASRTAHSGGTNTGELFF. CDR3 nucleotide sequence: TGTGCCAGCAGAACGGCCCATAGCGGGGGTACGAACACCGGGGAGCTGTTTTTT.